This T cell receptor beta chain was found in a study of Graves' ophthalmopathy and Graves' hyperthyroidism (dated by TCRdb to the late 2010s). The study in broad terms: Peripheral blood was collected at initial diagnosis, before any treatment. TCR beta repertoire signatures were used to distinguish Graves' ophthalmopathy from Graves' hyperthyroidism and to predict progression to ophthalmopathy. In total, some 140 blood samples were TCR-sequenced: 40 to 45 ophthalmopathy, around 75 hyperthyroidism and roughly 17 hyperthyroidism-to-ophthalmopathy patients. To explore V-J signatures that separate ophthalmopathy from hyperthyroidism, a discovery set of around 97 patients was enrolled, consisting of about 45 with ophthalmopathy and some 59 with stable hyperthyroidism. An independent validation cohort comprised roughly 20 hyperthyroidism patients and about 16 patients who later progressed from hyperthyroidism to ophthalmopathy. In roughly 6 hyperthyroidism patients, T-cell repertoires of thyroid tissue and blood were compared. After sampling, hyperthyroidism patients received methimazole starting at 30 mg daily, and ophthalmopathy patients received high-dose intravenous methylprednisolone. The investigation overall reported the following: In validation, the model predicted ophthalmopathy progression with about 64% sensitivity and approximately 72% specificity; some twelve predicted patients were CT-confirmed with GO in a median of approximately six months. No statistical method was used to set the sample size in advance, and the investigators knew which group each participant was assigned to. Most expanded thyroid clonotypes with a frequency above 0.001 also appeared in blood, which suggests that blood repertoires may reflect the immune response in the thyroid. The 13-signature model separated ophthalmopathy from stable hyperthyroidism with approximately 85% sensitivity and approximately 83% specificity in cross-validation, and 80%/75% in the test set.

CDR1 and CDR2 are read off the germline V gene as SNHLY and FYNNEI. Trimming removed 5 bases from V and 1 base from J; the gene matches leave 7 bases unexplained. The CDR3, from cysteine to phenylalanine, totals 15 residues. CDR3 DNA is the only sequence kept; it has 45 bases, read in frame from the first base. Ophthalmopathy patients had moderately to severely active disease, Clinical Activity Score of at least 3, NOSPECS grade of at least 4, and disease duration under 3 months. Patients were excluded if they had other autoimmune diseases, uncontrolled infections, pregnancy or lactation. Diagnosis was based on clinical symptoms, serum thyroxine, TRAb, thyroid ultrasound and orbital computed tomography. PBMCs were isolated from about 9.2 ml of fresh peripheral blood by Ficoll-Paque density gradient centrifugation. Total RNA was extracted using Trizol reagent, and RNA quality was checked on an Agilent 2100 Bioanalyzer.

For repertoire sequencing, TCR beta CDR3 regions were amplified from RNA transcripts. A first-round RT-PCR used HTBI primers with the Qiagen OneStep RT-PCR kit, followed by a second-round multiplex PCR, size selection and purification. Libraries were sequenced on an Illumina HiSeq2000 using paired-end 100 bp reads. The source study handled its data this way. SOAPnuke was used for read processing, and reads with adapters, uncalled bases, a mean Phred below 15, or no exact constant-primer or identifier match were discarded. High-quality paired reads were merged with COPE v1.2.5. Each unique nucleotide sequence was defined as a clonotype, and clonotypes were aligned to IMGT TRB V, D and J references with MiTCR v1.1. The analysis was limited to V-J combinations with a frequency above 0.0001, which together covered approximately 99% of repertoires. For each V-J combination, a TCR clonal expansion and chaos score was defined as F50 clonal expansion divided by the chaos observed in the TCRdist matrix. Welch's t-statistics and random forest were used to reduce the features to about 14 V-J combinations, which were then used as input to a naive Bayes classifier. Thyroid-blood repertoire similarity was quantified with the Morisita-Horn index. TCRdb handled the public reads itself, with Q25 trimming in fastp and clone calling in MiXCR, and kept productive beta chains. Rows matching on CDR3 protein sequence are summarized as one entry with the most common DNA and genes. TCRdb, not the authors, supplied the V and J calls. Recorded for this sample are about 740,000 distinct CDR3 sequences; roughly two fifths of them occurred a single time. The top ten hold approximately 43% of the sample.

In regard to this clonotype: It lacks a known antigen. Within one base of it there is no much larger clone, and no base qualities were kept.

Sequencing input: peripheral blood. The V gene is TRBV2 and the J gene is TRBJ2-7, with 8 bases matching TRBD1. The origin of this receptor is an adult man with Graves' ophthalmopathy. Here the CDR3 is given as CASSYGQGNSYEQYF. The DNA is as follows: TGTGCCAGCAGTTACGGACAGGGTAATTCCTACGAGCAGTACTTC.